These 12 T cell receptor beta chains were all obtained from the same sample, sequenced in a study of blood T cell repertoires in COVID-19. Some clones are missing from TCRdb's copy, which holds only in-frame ones; the method was immunoSEQ multiplex PCR. The sample has about 160,000 clones; roughly 87% are singletons. Sequenced: peripheral blood. These TCRs come from a woman aged 60-70 years who had recovered from COVID-19.

The rearrangement uses TRBV9 and TRBJ1-2; a weak D match, TRBD1 (5 bases). The CDR3 runs to 15 residues. V shed 0 bases and J shed 1 base, with 10 bases lying between them. Looked up from germline, CDR1 is SGDLS and CDR2 is YYNGEE. CDR3 residues: CASSVEGTVNYGYTF. The CDR3 region has the DNA TGTGCCAGCAGCGTAGAGGGGACTGTTAACTATGGCTACACCTTC.

The chain carries TRBV10-3 and TRBJ1-5; D call uncertain. Germline CDR1 and CDR2: ENHRY and SYGVKD. The V end was cut by 5 bases, the J end by 1 base, with 6 bases between. CDR3 length equals 13 residues. The CDR3: CAISSGSNQPQHF. The DNA of the CDR3 is TGTGCCATCAGTTCCGGGAGCAATCAGCCCCAGCATTTT.

V usage is TRBV11-1 and J usage is TRBJ2-6; a weak D match, TRBD1 (6 bases). The CDR3 has 17 amino acids. V lost 0 bases and J lost 2, with 11 bases in between. Germline V lookup: CDR1 SGHAT, CDR2 FQDESV (reference sequence). The CDR3 region has the DNA TGTGCCAGCAGCTTAGCTTCAGGGGCTGCTGGGGCCAACGTCCTGACTTTC. Protein: CASSLASGAAGANVLTF.

This chain connects TRBV5-1 to TRBJ1-6; D perhaps matches TRBD1 (5 bases). The germline gives CDR1 SGHRS, CDR2 YFSETQ. There are 15 residues in the CDR3. V was shortened by 1 base and J by 7 bases, with 12 bases between the two germline ends. CDR3 in amino acids: CASSLQVGGNSPLHF. Here the CDR3 DNA reads TGCGCCAGCAGCTTGCAGGTCGGGGGAAATTCACCCCTCCACTTT.

The chain links TRBV4-3 to TRBJ2-7, with TRBD1 identical over 12 bases. With V trimmed by 0 bases and J by 6 bases, 6 bases remained unmatched. Germline loops: CDR1 LGHNA, CDR2 YSLEER. The CDR3 is 16 residues long. CDR3 in amino acids: CASSQEEGTGGSEQYF. The CDR3 region has the DNA TGCGCCAGCAGCCAAGAGGAGGGGACAGGGGGCTCCGAGCAGTACTTC.

The chain is built from TRBV4-2 and TRBJ1-1; 8 bases are shared with TRBD1. Germline CDR1 and CDR2: LGHNA and YNFKEQ. This CDR3 has 15 residues. V gave up 0 bases and J gave up 5 bases; unmatched junction bases: 5. CDR3 loop: CASSQEDRVETEAFF. The CDR3 coding sequence is TGTGCCAGCAGCCAAGAGGACAGGGTTGAGACTGAAGCTTTCTTT.

The gene calls are TRBV4-2 and TRBJ2-5; 12 bases line up with TRBD2. Germline V gene lookup returns CDR1 LGHNA and CDR2 YNFKEQ. CDR3 length: 15 amino acids. Trimming took 1 base from V and 5 from J; bases not matched to a gene: 2. CDR3 bases: TGTGCCAGCAGCCAAGGGACTAGCGGGGTTGAGACCCAGTACTTC. Its protein product is CASSQGTSGVETQYF.

The rearrangement links TRBV2 to TRBJ1-3, with D perhaps matching TRBD1 (6 bases). Per the germline V gene, CDR1 is SNHLY and CDR2 is FYNNEI. The CDR3 loop spans 17 amino acids. The V and J ends lost 6 bases and 3 bases respectively, with 21 bases between them. This CDR3 reads CASRGPGHSRLGNTIYF. In DNA, the CDR3 is TGTGCCAGCAGGGGACCGGGACACTCAAGGCTTGGAAACACCATATATTTT. The whole variable domain, filled in from reference TRBV2 and TRBJ1-3, reads EPEVTQTPSHQVTQMGQEVILRCVPISNHLYFYWYRQILGQKVEFLVSFYNNEISEKSEIFDDQFSVERPDGSNFTLKIRSTKLEDSAMYFCASRGPGHSRLGNTIYFGEGSWLTVV.

The chain employs TRBV3-1 (or the pseudogene TRBV3-2) and TRBJ2-5; the match to TRBD1 covers 9 bases. The CDR3 has 14 amino acids. The germline V gene encodes CDR1 LGHDT and CDR2 YNNKEL (reference sequence). J lost 6 bases, V lost 4 bases, and 6 bases had no gene match. The CDR3 DNA follows: TGTGCCAGCAGCCCAACAGGGGGCCCTAAGACCCAGTACTTC. This codes for CASSPTGGPKTQYF.

A few counts support this clone. The rearrangement joins TRBV15 to TRBJ1-1; maybe TRBD1 (5 bases). Trimming shortened V by 5 bases and J by 2 bases, and 9 bases separated the two germline ends. Germline-derived CDR1 and CDR2 are LNHNV and YYDKDF (reference sequence). This CDR3 region has 13 residues. The CDR3 DNA sequence: TGTGCCACCAGCGCAGGGCCCAACACTGAAGCTTTCTTT. This sequence encodes CATSAGPNTEAFF.

The rearrangement uses TRBV7-9 and TRBJ1-2; 7 nucleotides line up with TRBD1. Germline V gene sequence: CDR1 SEHNR, CDR2 FQNEAQ (reference sequence). This CDR3 has 15 residues. The ends lost 2 bases at V and 6 bases at J; junction bases unmatched: 9. CDR3 in DNA: TGTGCCAGCAGCTTACTAGGGGGCGCTCAGGATGGCTACACCTTC. It encodes CASSLLGGAQDGYTF. The full variable domain, its missing parts supplied by reference TRBV7-9 and TRBJ1-2, is DTGVSQNPRHKITKRGQNVTFRCDPISEHNRLYWYRQTLGQGPEFLTYFQNEAQLEKSRLLSDRFSAERPKGSFSTLEIQRTEQGDSAMYLCASSLLGGAQDGYTFGSGTRLTVV.

This chain connects TRBV5-4 to TRBJ2-7; the match to TRBD2 covers 9 bases. Trimming removed 4 bases from V and 1 base from J; junction bases left unmatched: 9. The CDR3 totals 16 residues. Germline loops: CDR1 SGHNT, CDR2 YYREEE (reference sequence). CDR3 in amino acids: CASSRGGARGSYEQYF. CDR3 in DNA: TGTGCCAGCAGCCGCGGGGGGGCTCGTGGGTCCTACGAGCAGTACTTC.